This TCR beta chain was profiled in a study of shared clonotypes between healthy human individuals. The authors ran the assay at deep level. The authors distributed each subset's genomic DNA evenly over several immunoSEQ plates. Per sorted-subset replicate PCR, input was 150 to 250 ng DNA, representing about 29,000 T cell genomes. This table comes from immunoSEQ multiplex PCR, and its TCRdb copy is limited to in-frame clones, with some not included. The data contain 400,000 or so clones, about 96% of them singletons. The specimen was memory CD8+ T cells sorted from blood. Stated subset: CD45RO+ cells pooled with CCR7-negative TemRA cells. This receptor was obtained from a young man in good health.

The DNA for the CDR3 is TGTGCCAGCTCACCGATTGGGACTAGCGGGAGTCATACGCAGTATTTT. The encoded protein is CASSPIGTSGSHTQYF. The rearrangement uses TRBV18 and TRBJ2-3; 14 nucleotides agree with TRBD2. CDR1 and CDR2 from the germline V gene are KGHSH and LQKENI. J lost 7 bases, V lost 3 bases, and 6 bases had no gene match. The CDR3 is made up of 16 amino acids.